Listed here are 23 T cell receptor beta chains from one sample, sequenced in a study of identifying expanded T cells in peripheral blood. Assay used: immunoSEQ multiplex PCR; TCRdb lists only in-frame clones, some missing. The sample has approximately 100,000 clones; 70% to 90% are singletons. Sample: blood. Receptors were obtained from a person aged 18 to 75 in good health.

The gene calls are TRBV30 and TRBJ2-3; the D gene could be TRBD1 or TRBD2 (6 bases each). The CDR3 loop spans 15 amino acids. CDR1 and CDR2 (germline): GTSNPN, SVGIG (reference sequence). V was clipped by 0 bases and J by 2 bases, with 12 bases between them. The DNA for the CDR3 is TGTGCCTGGAGTGTAGGGGGGTTGCACACAGATACGCAGTATTTT. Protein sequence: CAWSVGGLHTDTQYF. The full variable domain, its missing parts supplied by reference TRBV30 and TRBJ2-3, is SQTIHQWPATLVQPVGSPLSLECTVEGTSNPNLYWYRQAAGRGLQLLFYSVGIGQISSEVPQNLSASRPQDRQFILSSKKLLLSDSGFYLCAWSVGGLHTDTQYFGPGTRLTVL.

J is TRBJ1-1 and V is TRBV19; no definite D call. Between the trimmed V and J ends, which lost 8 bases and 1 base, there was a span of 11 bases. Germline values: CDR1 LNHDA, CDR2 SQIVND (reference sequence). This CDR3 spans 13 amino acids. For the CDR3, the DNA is TGTGCCAGTTCTCTGAAACGGAACACTGAAGCTTTCTTT. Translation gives CASSLKRNTEAFF.

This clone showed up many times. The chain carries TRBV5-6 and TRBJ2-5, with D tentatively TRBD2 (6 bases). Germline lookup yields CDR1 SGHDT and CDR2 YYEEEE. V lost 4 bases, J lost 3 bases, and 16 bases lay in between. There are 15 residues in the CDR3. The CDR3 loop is CASSLKGLVKETQYF. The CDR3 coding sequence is TGTGCCAGCAGCCTAAAGGGACTGGTGAAAGAGACCCAGTACTTC.

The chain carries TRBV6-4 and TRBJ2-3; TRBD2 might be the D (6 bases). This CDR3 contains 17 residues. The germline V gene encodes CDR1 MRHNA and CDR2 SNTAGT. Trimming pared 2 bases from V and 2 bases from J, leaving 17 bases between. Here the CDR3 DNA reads TGTGCCAGCAGTGACACCCCTAGCGTCGGTTACACAGATACGCAGTATTTT. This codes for CASSDTPSVGYTDTQYF.

CDR3 in amino acids: CASSFSGSLGTDTQYF. The CDR3, as DNA: TGTGCCAGCAGCTTTAGCGGAAGCCTAGGCACAGATACGCAGTATTTT. The chain recombines TRBV9 with TRBJ2-3, with D possibly being TRBD2 (6 bases). The CDR3 has 16 residues. Trimming pared 4 bases from V and 1 base from J, leaving 16 bases between. Looked up from germline, CDR1 is SGDLS and CDR2 is YYNGEE.

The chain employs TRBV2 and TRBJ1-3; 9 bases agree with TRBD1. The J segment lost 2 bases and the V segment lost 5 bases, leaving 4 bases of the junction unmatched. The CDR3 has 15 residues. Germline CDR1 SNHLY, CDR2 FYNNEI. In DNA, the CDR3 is TGTGCCAGCAGTTCACAGGGGGCGCCTGGAAACACCATATATTTT. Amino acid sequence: CASSSQGAPGNTIYF.

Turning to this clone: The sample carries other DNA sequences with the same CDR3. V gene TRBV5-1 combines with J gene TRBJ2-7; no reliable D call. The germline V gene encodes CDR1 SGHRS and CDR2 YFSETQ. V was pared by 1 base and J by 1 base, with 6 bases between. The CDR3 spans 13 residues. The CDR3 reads CASSLSSSYEQYF. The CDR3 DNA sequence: TGCGCCAGCAGCTTGAGCAGTTCCTACGAGCAGTACTTC.

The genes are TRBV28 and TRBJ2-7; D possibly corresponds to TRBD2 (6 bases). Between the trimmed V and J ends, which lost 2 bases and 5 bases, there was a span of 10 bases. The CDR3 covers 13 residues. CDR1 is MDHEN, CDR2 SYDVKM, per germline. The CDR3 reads CASSLGGDHEQYF. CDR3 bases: TGTGCCAGCAGTTTAGGAGGGGACCACGAGCAGTACTTC.

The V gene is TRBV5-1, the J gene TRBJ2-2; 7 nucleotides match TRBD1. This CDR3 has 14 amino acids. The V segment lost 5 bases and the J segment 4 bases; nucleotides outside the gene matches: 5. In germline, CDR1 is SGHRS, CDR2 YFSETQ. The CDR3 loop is CASRSAGGTGELFF. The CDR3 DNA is TGCGCCAGCAGGTCTGCAGGGGGCACCGGGGAGCTGTTTTTT.

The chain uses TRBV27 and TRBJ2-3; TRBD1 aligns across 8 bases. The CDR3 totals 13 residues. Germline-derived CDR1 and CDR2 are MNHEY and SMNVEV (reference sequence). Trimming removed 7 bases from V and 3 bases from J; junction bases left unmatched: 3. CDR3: CASTDRETDTQYF. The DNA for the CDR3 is TGTGCCAGCACGGACAGGGAAACAGATACGCAGTATTTT.

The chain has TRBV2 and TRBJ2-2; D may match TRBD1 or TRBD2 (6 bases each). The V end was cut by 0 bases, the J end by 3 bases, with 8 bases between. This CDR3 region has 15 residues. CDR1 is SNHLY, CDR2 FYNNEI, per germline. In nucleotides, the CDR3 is TGTGCCAGCAGTGAAGCTAGGGGGGACACCGGGGAGCTGTTTTTT. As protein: CASSEARGDTGELFF.

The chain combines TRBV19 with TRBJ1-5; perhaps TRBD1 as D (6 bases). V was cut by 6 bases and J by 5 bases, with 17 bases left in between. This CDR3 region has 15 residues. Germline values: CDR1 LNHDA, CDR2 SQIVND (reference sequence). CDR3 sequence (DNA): TGTGCCAGTAGATCGGGGGGCCACGAGGATCAGCCCCAGCATTTT. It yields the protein CASRSGGHEDQPQHF.

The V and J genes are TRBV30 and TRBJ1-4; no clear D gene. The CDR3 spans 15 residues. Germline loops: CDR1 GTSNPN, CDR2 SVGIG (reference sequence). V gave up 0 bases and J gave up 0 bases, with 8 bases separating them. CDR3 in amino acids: CAWSVSHTTNEKLFF. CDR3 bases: TGTGCCTGGAGTGTATCGCATACAACTAATGAAAAACTGTTTTTT.

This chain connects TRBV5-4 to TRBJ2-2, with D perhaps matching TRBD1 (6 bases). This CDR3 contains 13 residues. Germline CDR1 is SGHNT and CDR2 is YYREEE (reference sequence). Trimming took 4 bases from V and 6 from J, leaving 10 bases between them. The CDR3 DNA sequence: TGTGCCAGCAGCAAAACAGGGTCCGGGGAGCTGTTTTTT. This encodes CASSKTGSGELFF. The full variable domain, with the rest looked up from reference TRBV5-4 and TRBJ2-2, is ETGVTQSPTHLIKTRGQQVTLRCSSQSGHNTVSWYQQALGQGPQFIFQYYREEENGRGNFPPRFSGLQFPNYSSELNVNALELDDSALYLCASSKTGSGELFFGEGSRLTVL.

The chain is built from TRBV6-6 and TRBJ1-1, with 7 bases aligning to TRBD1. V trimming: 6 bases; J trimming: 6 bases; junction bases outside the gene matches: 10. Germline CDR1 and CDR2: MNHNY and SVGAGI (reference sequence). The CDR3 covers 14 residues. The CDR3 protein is CASRGQRTDSEAFF. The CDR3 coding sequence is TGTGCCAGCAGGGGACAGAGGACAGACTCTGAAGCTTTCTTT.

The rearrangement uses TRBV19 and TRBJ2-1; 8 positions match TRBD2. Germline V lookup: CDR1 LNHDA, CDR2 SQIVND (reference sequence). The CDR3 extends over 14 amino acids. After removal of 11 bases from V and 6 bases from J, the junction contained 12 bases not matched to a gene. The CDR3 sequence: CAVSNAGGFNEQFF. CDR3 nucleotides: TGTGCCGTTAGTAACGCGGGAGGTTTCAATGAGCAGTTCTTC.

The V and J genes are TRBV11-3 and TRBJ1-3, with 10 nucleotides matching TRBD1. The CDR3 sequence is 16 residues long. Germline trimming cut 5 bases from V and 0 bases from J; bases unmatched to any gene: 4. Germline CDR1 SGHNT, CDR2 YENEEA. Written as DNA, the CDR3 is TGTGCCAGCAGCCCTTGGACAGGGGGCTCTGGAAACACCATATATTTT. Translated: CASSPWTGGSGNTIYF.

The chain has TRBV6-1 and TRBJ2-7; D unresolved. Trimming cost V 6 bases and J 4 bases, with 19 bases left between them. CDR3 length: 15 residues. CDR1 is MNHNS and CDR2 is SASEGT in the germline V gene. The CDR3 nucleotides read TGTGCCAGCAGCTCCGGGCCCTCCCCAGAGTACGAGCAGTACTTC. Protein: CASSSGPSPEYEQYF.

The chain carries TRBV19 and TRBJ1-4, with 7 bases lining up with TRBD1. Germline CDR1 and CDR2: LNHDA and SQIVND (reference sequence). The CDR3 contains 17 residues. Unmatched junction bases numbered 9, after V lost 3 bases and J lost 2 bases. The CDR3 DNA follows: TGTGCCAGTAGTATGGTACAGGGGCTTTCGACTAATGAAAAACTGTTTTTT. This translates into CASSMVQGLSTNEKLFF.

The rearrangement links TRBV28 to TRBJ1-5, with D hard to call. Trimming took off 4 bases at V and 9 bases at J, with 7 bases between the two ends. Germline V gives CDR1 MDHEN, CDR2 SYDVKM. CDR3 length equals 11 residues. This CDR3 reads CASSSWGPQHF. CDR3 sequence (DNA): TGTGCCAGCAGTTCCTGGGGGCCCCAGCATTTT. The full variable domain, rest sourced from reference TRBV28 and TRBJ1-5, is DVKVTQSSRYLVKRTGEKVFLECVQDMDHENMFWYRQDPGLGLRLIYFSYDVKMKEKGDIPEGYSVSREKKERFSLILESASTNQTSMYLCASSSWGPQHFGDGTRLSIL.

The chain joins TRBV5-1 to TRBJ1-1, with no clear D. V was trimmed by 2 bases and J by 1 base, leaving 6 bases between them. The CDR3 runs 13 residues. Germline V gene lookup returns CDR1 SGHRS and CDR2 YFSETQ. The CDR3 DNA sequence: TGCGCCAGCAGCTTAACAACGAACACTGAAGCTTTCTTT. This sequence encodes CASSLTTNTEAFF.

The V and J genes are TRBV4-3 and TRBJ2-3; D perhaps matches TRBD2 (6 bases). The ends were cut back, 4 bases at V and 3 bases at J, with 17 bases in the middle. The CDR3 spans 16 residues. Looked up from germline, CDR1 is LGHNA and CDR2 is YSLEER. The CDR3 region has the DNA TGCGCCAGCAGCCTGGGACTTAGGACAAAGACAGATACGCAGTATTTT. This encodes CASSLGLRTKTDTQYF.

The CDR3 coding sequence is TGTGCCAGCAGCTTAGAACAGGGCGGAGAAAAACTGTTTTTT. Protein sequence: CASSLEQGGEKLFF. V and J are TRBV7-2 and TRBJ1-4, with D tentatively TRBD1 (6 bases). The germline CDR1 and CDR2 sequences are SGHTA and FQGNSA. V dropped 1 base and J dropped 8 bases, with 11 bases sitting between them. This CDR3 spans 14 amino acids.